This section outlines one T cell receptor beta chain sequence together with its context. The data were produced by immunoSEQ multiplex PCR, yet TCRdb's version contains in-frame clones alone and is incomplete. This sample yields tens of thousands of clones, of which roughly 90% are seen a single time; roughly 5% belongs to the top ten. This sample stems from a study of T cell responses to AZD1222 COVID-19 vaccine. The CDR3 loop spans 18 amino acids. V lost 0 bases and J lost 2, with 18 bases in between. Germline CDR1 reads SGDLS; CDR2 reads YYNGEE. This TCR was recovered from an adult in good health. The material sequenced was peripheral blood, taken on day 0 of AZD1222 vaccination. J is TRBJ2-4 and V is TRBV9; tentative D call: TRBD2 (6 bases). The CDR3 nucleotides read TGTGCCAGCAGCGTAGAGTCGGCGGGGAACCCTTCCAAAAACATTCAGTACTTC. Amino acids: CASSVESAGNPSKNIQYF.